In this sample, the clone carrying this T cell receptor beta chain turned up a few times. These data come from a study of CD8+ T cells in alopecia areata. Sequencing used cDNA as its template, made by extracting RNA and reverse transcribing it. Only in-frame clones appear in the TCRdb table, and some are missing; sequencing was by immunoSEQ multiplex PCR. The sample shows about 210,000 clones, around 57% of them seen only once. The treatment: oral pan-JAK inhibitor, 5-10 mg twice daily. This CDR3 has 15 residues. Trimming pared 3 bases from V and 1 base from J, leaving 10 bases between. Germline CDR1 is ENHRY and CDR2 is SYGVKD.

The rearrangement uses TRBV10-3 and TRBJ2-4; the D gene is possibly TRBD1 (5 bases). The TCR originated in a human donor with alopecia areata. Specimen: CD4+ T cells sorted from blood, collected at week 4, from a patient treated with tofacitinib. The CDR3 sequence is CAISDRDRAKNIQYF. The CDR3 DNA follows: TGTGCCATCAGTGACAGGGATCGGGCCAAAAACATTCAGTACTTC.